This TCR beta chain was sequenced during a study of tumor-infiltrating lymphocytes in localized non-small cell lung cancer. Study-level results: Immunotypes IM1 and IM2 had similar TCR-derived T-cell fractions.

As to this clone: What it recognizes is unknown.

Germline CDR1 and CDR2: MDHEN and SYDVKM. Trimming took off 5 bases at V and 3 bases at J, with 17 bases between the two ends. This CDR3 has 15 amino acids. Data came from immunoSEQ multiplex PCR; TCRdb stores just in-frame clones and leaves some out. In the table there are roughly 16,000 clones, about three quarters of which are singletons. The sequence derives from a human donor with non-small cell lung cancer. Sequenced: lung tumor tissue. V and J are TRBV28 and TRBJ2-7; the D gene is possibly TRBD1 (6 bases). For the CDR3, the DNA is TGTGCCAGCAGTCCCCTGACAGGACTGCGCTACGAGCAGTACTTC. Amino acids: CASSPLTGLRYEQYF.